This T cell receptor beta chain appears in the sequencing data of a study of T cell changes during pregnancy in multiple sclerosis. Germline lookup yields CDR1 GTSNPN and CDR2 SVGIG (reference sequence). V was pared by 4 bases and J by 7 bases, with 7 bases of the junction left unmatched. This CDR3 comprises 14 residues. Clones were sequenced by immunoSEQ multiplex PCR, and TCRdb holds only the in-frame ones, with some missing. This table has some 70,000 clones, more than 85% appearing once. The TCR comes from a female donor with multiple sclerosis, enrolled in a pregnancy study. The genes are TRBV30 and TRBJ2-1, with 10 positions matching TRBD2. The material was peripheral blood, obtained in the first trimester of pregnancy. CDR3 bases: TGTGCCTGGATCCTAGAGCGGGGGGGAAATGAGCAGTTCTTC. This gives the protein CAWILERGGNEQFF. Full variable domain (remainder filled in from reference TRBV30 and TRBJ2-1): SQTIHQWPATLVQPVGSPLSLECTVEGTSNPNLYWYRQAAGRGLQLLFYSVGIGQISSEVPQNLSASRPQDRQFILSSKKLLLSDSGFYLCAWILERGGNEQFFGPGTRLTVL.